This passage covers 29 T cell receptor beta chains from one sample sequenced in a study of neurological immune-mediated disorders. Time point denoted: technical triplicate 3. TCRdb re-analysed the 5' RACE reads in MiXCR, keeping a single row per CDR3 protein. The repertoire holds around 47,000 distinct CDR3 sequences, roughly a fifth seen once, with about 4.1% in the top ten. What was sequenced was PBMCs. These receptors were taken from a man in his 60s with HTLV-1-associated myelopathy (HAM/TSP).

For this clonotype: One end of the junction fails to match germline, which may point to a read error. J is TRBJ2-1 and V is TRBV20-1; 9 bases are shared with TRBD2. Germline V CDR1 and CDR2: DFQATT, SNEGSKA (reference sequence). This CDR3 has 16 amino acids. The CDR3 bases are TGCGGTGCTTTGAGTGGGGATAGCGGGAGCCCCCAAGAGCAGTTCTTC. It codes for CGALSGDSGSPQEQFF.

This clonotype has at least ten counts. The chain uses TRBV5-1 and TRBJ2-7, with 7 nucleotides matching TRBD1. The CDR3 sequence is 17 residues long. V dropped 1 base and J dropped 1; count of bases not matched to a gene: 11. The germline V gene has CDR1 SGHRS and CDR2 YFSETQ. The CDR3 nucleotides are TGCGCCAGCAGCTTGCTCTCAGGGGGTCTAAGGTCCTACGAGCAGTACTTC. Protein product: CASSLLSGGLRSYEQYF. Looking up the rest from reference TRBV5-1 and TRBJ2-7 gives the full variable domain: KAGVTQTPRYLIKTRGQQVTLSCSPISGHRSVSWYQQTPGQGLQFLFEYFSETQRNKGNFPGRFSGRQFSNSRSEMNVSTLELGDSALYLCASSLLSGGLRSYEQYFGPGTRLTVT.

There are a few counts of this clonotype. V usage is TRBV7-9 and J usage is TRBJ2-3; 7 nucleotides line up with TRBD2. The V segment lost 3 bases and the J segment 1 base; nucleotides outside the gene matches: 4. Looked up from germline, CDR1 is SEHNR and CDR2 is FQNEAQ (reference sequence). The CDR3 is 15 amino acids. The CDR3 is CASSFGGSGTDTQYF. The CDR3 coding sequence is TGTGCCAGCAGCTTTGGCGGGAGTGGCACAGATACGCAGTATTTT.

This clonotype has ten or more counts. J is TRBJ1-2 and V is TRBV7-8, with TRBD1 matching over 7 bases. Germline V gene data show CDR1 as SGHVS and CDR2 as FQNEAQ. Trimming removed 3 bases from V and 2 bases from J; junction bases left unmatched: 3. The CDR3 runs to 14 residues. CDR3 coding DNA: TGTGCCAGCAGCTTGGGACAGACCAACTATGGCTACACCTTC. It yields the protein CASSLGQTNYGYTF. Together with reference TRBV7-8 and TRBJ1-2, the CDR3 gives the full variable domain: GAGVSQSPRYKVAKRGQDVALRCDPISGHVSLFWYQQALGQGPEFLTYFQNEAQLDKSGLPSDRFFAERPEGSVSTLKIQRTQQEDSAVYLCASSLGQTNYGYTFGSGTRLTVV.

The V and J genes are TRBV27 and TRBJ2-7; D is ambiguous. CDR3 length equals 13 residues. With 2 bases removed from V and 6 bases from J, the gap between germline ends came to 11 bases. Per the germline V gene, CDR1 is MNHEY and CDR2 is SMNVEV (reference sequence). CDR3 DNA: TGTGCCAGCAGTTTAAAAGAGAGGTTCGAGCAGTACTTC. It specifies CASSLKERFEQYF.

Many counts were recorded for this clonotype. V usage is TRBV29-1 and J usage is TRBJ2-7; weak D call: TRBD2 (6 bases). Germline V CDR1 and CDR2: SQVTM, ANQGSEA. The ends were cut back, 4 bases at V and 4 bases at J, with 11 bases in the middle. The CDR3 loop spans 12 amino acids. In nucleotides, the CDR3 is TGCAGCGTTGGGGACTCTAGTTACGAGCAGTACTTC. Its protein product is CSVGDSSYEQYF.

This sequence joins TRBV9 and TRBJ2-3, with D unclear. Germline CDR1 reads SGDLS; CDR2 reads YYNGEE. This CDR3 region has 12 residues. V lost 0 bases and J lost 6, with 5 bases in between. Here the CDR3 reads CASSVVGDTQYF. CDR3 nucleotide sequence: TGTGCCAGCAGCGTAGTTGGGGATACGCAGTATTTT.

This clonotype was counted at least ten times. The chain is built from TRBV7-2 and TRBJ1-1; the D gene is possibly TRBD1 (5 bases). Per germline, CDR1 SGHTA and CDR2 FQGNSA. Between the trimmed V and J ends, which lost 1 base and 10 bases, there was a span of 16 bases. The length of the CDR3 is 14 residues. CDR3 region: CASSLGQSGVVAFF. CDR3 DNA sequence: TGTGCCAGCAGCTTAGGACAGAGCGGCGTAGTAGCTTTCTTT. Drawing the rest from reference TRBV7-2 and TRBJ1-1, the complete variable domain is GAGVSQSPSNKVTEKGKDVELRCDPISGHTALYWYRQSLGQGLEFLIYFQGNSAPDKSGLPSDRFSAERTGGSVSTLTIQRTQQEDSAVYLCASSLGQSGVVAFFGQGTRLTVV.

This clonotype occurred many times. V usage is TRBV20-1 and J usage is TRBJ2-7; the match to TRBD1 covers 9 bases. The germline V gene encodes CDR1 DFQATT and CDR2 SNEGSKA (reference sequence). This CDR3 is 12 amino acids long. J was trimmed by 6 bases and V by 6 bases; bases with no gene match: 6. The DNA for the CDR3 is TGCAGTGCCTCGGACAGGGGAAGCGAGCAGTACTTC. It yields the protein CSASDRGSEQYF.

The gene calls are TRBV21-1 and TRBJ2-5; the table's D call, TRBD2, has no DNA check behind it. TRBV21-1 is described as a pseudogene. The CDR3 loop spans 17 amino acids. The CDR3 loop is CASSNRSTTSGERTQYF. The CDR3 region has the DNA TGTGCCAGCAGCAATCGATCCACAACTAGCGGGGAAAGGACCCAGTACTTC.

This clonotype came up many times. The J gene is TRBJ2-5, the V gene TRBV20-1; D call uncertain. The CDR3 spans 11 residues. The V end lost 6 bases, the J end lost 7 bases, and 12 bases lay between the germline ends. CDR1 is DFQATT and CDR2 is SNEGSKA in the germline V gene (reference sequence). CDR3 protein: CSAGSLGTQYF. For the CDR3, the DNA is TGCAGTGCCGGCTCACTTGGGACCCAGTACTTC.

Notes on this clonotype: A much bigger clone sits one base away, suggesting this may be a read error. The V call is TRBV5-6, the J call TRBJ1-2; D is ambiguous. Germline V gene data show CDR1 as SGHDT and CDR2 as YYEEEE. The length of the CDR3 is 14 residues. The ends were cut back, 2 bases at V and 7 bases at J, with 15 bases in the middle. CDR3 sequence reads: CASSFPHGSGGYTF. In DNA form, the CDR3 reads TGTGCCAGCAGCTTTCCCCATGGAAGCGGTGGCTACACCTTC.

This clonotype was picked up many times. This chain joins TRBV7-3 and TRBJ1-5, with 7 nucleotides matching TRBD1. The germline V gene encodes CDR1 SGHTA and CDR2 FQGTGA. Trimming removed 1 base from V and 1 base from J; junction bases left unmatched: 4. The CDR3 sequence is 16 residues long. The CDR3 DNA is TGTGCCAGCAGCTTAAATGAGACAGGGAGCAATCAGCCCCAGCATTTT. This translates into CASSLNETGSNQPQHF. The variable domain in full, with the rest retrieved from reference TRBV7-3 and TRBJ1-5, is GAGVSQTPSNKVTEKGKYVELRCDPISGHTALYWYRQSLGQGPEFLIYFQGTGAADDSGLPNDRFFAVRPEGSVSTLKIQRTERGDSAVYLCASSLNETGSNQPQHFGDGTRLSIL.

This chain connects TRBV19 to TRBJ1-3, with TRBD1 as a possible D gene (6 bases). The CDR3 totals 13 residues. Germline values: CDR1 LNHDA, CDR2 SQIVND (reference sequence). Trimming pared 6 bases from V and 4 bases from J, leaving 10 bases between. The CDR3 nucleotides are TGTGCCAGTAGCACAACAGGGGGAAACACCATATATTTT. Its protein product is CASSTTGGNTIYF.

In its sample, this clonotype was seen many times. V usage is TRBV10-2 and J usage is TRBJ2-3; the D gene is possibly TRBD2 (6 bases). This CDR3 is 13 amino acids long. Trimming left V 7 bases short and J 2 bases short, with 10 bases between. Per germline, CDR1 WSHSY and CDR2 SAAADI. This chain's CDR3 is CASKSSDTDTQYF. The DNA of the CDR3 is TGCGCCAGCAAGTCTAGCGACACAGATACGCAGTATTTT.

This clonotype has at least ten counts. The CDR3 DNA sequence: TGTGCCACCAGTGATTCCCCTATGGACGAGCAGTACTTC. Its protein product is CATSDSPMDEQYF. The chain carries TRBV24-1 and TRBJ2-7; D gene uncertain. The CDR3 runs to 13 residues. Germline V gene data show CDR1 as KGHDR and CDR2 as SFDVKD. Trimming took off 2 bases at V and 5 bases at J, with 9 bases between the two ends.

As regards this clonotype: Just one base apart from a much larger clone, this may be a read error. The V call is TRBV6-2 or TRBV6-3, the J call TRBJ2-7; 7 positions agree with TRBD2. The V segment lost 8 bases and the J segment 4 bases; nucleotides outside the gene matches: 11. Looked up from germline, CDR1 is MNHEY and CDR2 is SVGEGT. The length of the CDR3 is 14 residues. The CDR3 reads CASLSGSGIYEQYF. CDR3 DNA sequence: TGTGCCAGCCTGTCGGGGAGCGGGATTTACGAGCAGTACTTC.

At least ten counts were recorded for this clonotype. This chain links TRBV7-9 with TRBJ1-2; 10 nucleotides align to TRBD1. In germline, CDR1 is SEHNR, CDR2 FQNEAQ (reference sequence). V shed 0 bases, J shed 4 bases, and the junction held 2 bases outside the gene matches. CDR3 length: 15 residues. The CDR3 DNA is TGTGCCAGCAGCTTAGCGAGGGACAGGGGCTATGGCTACACCTTC. It codes for CASSLARDRGYGYTF.

The sample holds many counts of this clonotype. V is TRBV6-1 and J is TRBJ1-5; D is uncertain. Germline V gene data show CDR1 as MNHNS and CDR2 as SASEGT. Trimming took 5 bases from V and 4 from J, leaving 9 bases between them. This CDR3 has 13 residues. The CDR3 bases are TGTGCCAGCAGTACGACATTTAATCAGCCCCAGCATTTT. This codes for CASSTTFNQPQHF.

The rearrangement uses TRBV20-1 and TRBJ2-7; tentatively, D is TRBD2 (6 bases). The CDR3 covers 18 residues. With 2 bases removed from V and 0 bases from J, the gap between germline ends came to 23 bases. From germline, CDR1 is DFQATT and CDR2 SNEGSKA (reference sequence). This chain's CDR3 is CSARPRPGPGSRSYEQYF. The CDR3 coding sequence is TGCAGTGCTAGACCCCGGCCGGGCCCCGGGAGTCGCTCCTACGAGCAGTACTTC.

This clonotype was counted at least ten times. V and J are TRBV29-1 and TRBJ1-1; D is possibly TRBD1 (5 bases). Germline V gene data show CDR1 as SQVTM and CDR2 as ANQGSEA. The CDR3 contains 13 residues. V gave up 3 bases and J gave up 1 base, with 9 bases separating them. In DNA form, the CDR3 reads TGCAGCGTTGAGGTAGGGGCGAACACTGAAGCTTTCTTT. This gives the protein CSVEVGANTEAFF.

This clonotype was seen repeatedly, ten times or more. The CDR3 protein is CASSQVLAGGLSDTQYF. The CDR3 DNA follows: TGTGCCAGCAGCCAAGTATTAGCGGGAGGGTTGTCAGATACGCAGTATTTT. V is TRBV3-1 and J is TRBJ2-3; 11 bases are shared with TRBD2. This CDR3 comprises 17 residues. The V gene end was trimmed by 1 base and the J gene end by 4 bases; junction bases not matched to a gene: 7. Germline CDR1 reads LGHDT; CDR2 reads YNNKEL (reference sequence).

Many counts were recorded for this clonotype. The genes are TRBV29-1 and TRBJ1-1, with D perhaps matching TRBD1 (5 bases). V was trimmed by 7 bases and J by 5 bases, leaving 17 bases between them. Germline CDR1 and CDR2: SQVTM and ANQGSEA. The CDR3 runs 13 residues. In DNA, the CDR3 is TGCAGCGCGGCATCCTCCAGGGTGACTGAAGCTTTCTTT. It encodes CSAASSRVTEAFF.

This clonotype was seen at least ten times. The chain carries TRBV20-1 and TRBJ2-1; TRBD2 aligns across 14 bases. V shed 3 bases, J shed 6 bases, and the junction held 4 bases outside the gene matches. CDR3 length: 15 residues. CDR1 is DFQATT and CDR2 is SNEGSKA in the germline V gene (reference sequence). CDR3 in amino acids: CSARGLAGDLNEQFF. The CDR3 DNA sequence: TGCAGTGCTAGGGGACTAGCGGGAGACCTCAATGAGCAGTTCTTC.

There are a few counts of this clonotype. This clone may be a read error of a much larger clone one base away. The CDR3, as DNA: TGTGCCAGCAACCAACTAGGACAGTATAATGAAAAACTGTTTTTT. Its translation: CASNQLGQYNEKLFF. The chain links TRBV3-1 to TRBJ1-4, with a weak D call TRBD1 (6 bases). Per germline, CDR1 LGHDT and CDR2 YNNKEL (reference sequence). The CDR3 contains 15 residues.

This clonotype has ten or more counts. V gene TRBV9 combines with J gene TRBJ1-2, with 7 nucleotides matching TRBD1. J gave up 8 bases and V 3 bases, and 13 bases lay outside the gene matches. Germline CDR1 is SGDLS and CDR2 is YYNGEE. The CDR3 consists of 15 residues. CDR3 amino acids: CASSDGQAPPRGYTF. The CDR3 DNA sequence: TGTGCCAGCAGCGATGGACAGGCACCCCCGAGAGGCTACACCTTC.

This clonotype appeared many times. This CDR3 reads CSVTKTSGGDNEQFF. The CDR3 DNA is TGCAGCGTGACTAAGACTAGCGGGGGAGACAATGAGCAGTTCTTC. The chain links TRBV29-1 to TRBJ2-1, with 12 bases fitting TRBD2. This CDR3 has 15 amino acids. The germline CDR1 and CDR2 sequences are SQVTM and ANQGSEA. V lost 6 bases and J lost 5; bases outside the gene matches: 8.

In this sample, this clonotype is medium-sized (0.01 to 0.1%). This rearrangement joins TRBV20-1 to TRBJ2-1; no clear D gene. This CDR3 contains 16 residues. The V gene's germline CDR1 is DFQATT and CDR2 SNEGSKA (reference sequence). V shed 1 base and J shed 3 bases, with 16 bases lying between them. For the CDR3, the DNA is TGCAGTGCTAGAGTGGGCCTCCGGCAATTCTACAATGAGCAGTTCTTC. This translates into CSARVGLRQFYNEQFF.

J is TRBJ2-3 and V is TRBV10-1; 7 bases fit TRBD1. The germline CDR1 and CDR2 sequences are WNHNN and SYGVQD (reference sequence). The ends lost 3 bases at V and 3 bases at J; junction bases unmatched: 6. This CDR3 has 15 amino acids. The chain's CDR3 is CASSDSGQVTDTQYF. For the CDR3, the DNA is TGCGCCAGCAGTGATAGTGGACAGGTGACAGATACGCAGTATTTT.